The sequence of this T cell receptor (beta chain) was determined in a study of shared clonotypes between healthy human individuals. Study details: For every donor, three CD4 naive, three CD4 memory, two CD8 naive and one CD8 memory plates were used.

This CDR3 has 13 amino acids. Germline loops: CDR1 SQVTM, CDR2 ANQGSEA. Trimming shortened V by 0 bases and J by 9 bases, and 14 bases separated the two germline ends. Sequencing used immunoSEQ multiplex PCR; TCRdb keeps in-frame clones, though not all of them. This table holds around 2.5 million clones, 80% to 95% found once. Only Caucasian adults living in Nashville, Tennessee served as donors. The chain joins TRBV29-1 to TRBJ1-1; D is ambiguous. Sequenced: naive CD4+ T cells from PBMCs. Described subset: CD45RA+ positively selected. The source is a man between 18 and 35 years old in good health. Some clones in this sample may be carry-over from other donors' samples. The CDR3 spells CSVEDQSGRKAFF. The CDR3 region has the DNA TGCAGCGTTGAAGATCAGAGTGGAAGGAAAGCTTTCTTT.